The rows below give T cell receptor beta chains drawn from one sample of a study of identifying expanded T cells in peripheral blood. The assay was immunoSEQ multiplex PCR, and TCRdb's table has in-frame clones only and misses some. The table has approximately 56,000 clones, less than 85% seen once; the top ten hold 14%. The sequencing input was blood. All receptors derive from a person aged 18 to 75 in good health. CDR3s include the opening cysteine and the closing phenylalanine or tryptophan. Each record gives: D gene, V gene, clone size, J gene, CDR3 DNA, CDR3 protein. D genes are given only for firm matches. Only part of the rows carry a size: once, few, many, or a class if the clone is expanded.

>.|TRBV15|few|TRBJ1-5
TGTGCCACCAGCAGAGATCGATCGGGCGGTCAGCCCCAGCATTTT
CATSRDRSGGQPQHF
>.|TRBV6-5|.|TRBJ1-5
TGTGCCAGCAGCCCAGGGTTGAATCAGCCCCAGCATTTT
CASSPGLNQPQHF
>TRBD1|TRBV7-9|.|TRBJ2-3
TGTGCCAGCAGCTTAGAAGACAGGGGGATAGATACGCAGTATTTT
CASSLEDRGIDTQYF
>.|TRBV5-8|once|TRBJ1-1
TGTGCCAGCAAAGTATTTCTGGGCTTTAACACTGAAGCTTTCTTT
CASKVFLGFNTEAFF
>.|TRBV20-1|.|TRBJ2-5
TGCAGTGCTCTGGGTGAGACCCAGTACTTC
CSALGETQYF
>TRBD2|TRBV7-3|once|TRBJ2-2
TGTGCCACCGGACTAGCGGGGGGAGTGAACACCGGGGAGCTGTTTTTT
CATGLAGGVNTGELFF
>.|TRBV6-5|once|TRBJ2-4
TGTGCCAGCAGTTACGAGGGCCCGGGAAACATTCAGTACTTC
CASSYEGPGNIQYF
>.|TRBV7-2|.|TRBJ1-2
TGTGCCAGCAGCCCCCTTGGCTGGGCAGGGGAGGTAAAAGGTGGCTACACCTTC
CASSPLGWAGEVKGGYTF
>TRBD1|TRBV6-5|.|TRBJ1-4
TGTGCCAGCCGGGACAGGGGCGGAAAACTGTTTTTT
CASRDRGGKLFF
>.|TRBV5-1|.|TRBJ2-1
TGCGCCAGCAGCCTGGCAAACAATGAGCAGTTCTTC
CASSLANNEQFF
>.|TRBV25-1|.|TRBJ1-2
TGTGCCAGCAGTGACGACAGTAACTATGGCTACACCTTC
CASSDDSNYGYTF
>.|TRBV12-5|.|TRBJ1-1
TGTGCTAGTGCCATTAACACTGAAGCTTTCTTT
CASAINTEAFF
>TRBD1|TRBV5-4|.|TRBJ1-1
TGTGCCAGCAGCCTTATAGGGACAGCGAACACTGAAGCTTTCTTT
CASSLIGTANTEAFF
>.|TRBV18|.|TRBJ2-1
TGTGCCAGCTCACCAACATCGGGCTCCAGGAACAATGAGCAGTTCTTC
CASSPTSGSRNNEQFF
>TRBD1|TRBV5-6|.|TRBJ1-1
TGTGCCAGCAGCATCTTCGGGACAGGGGGGAACACTGAAGCTTTCTTT
CASSIFGTGGNTEAFF
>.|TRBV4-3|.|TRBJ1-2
TGCGCCAGCAGCCGAAAGACCTATGGCTACACCTTC
CASSRKTYGYTF
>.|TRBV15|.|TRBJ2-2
TGTGCCACCAGCAGAGTGGGCGGGACAAGGGTCCCGGACACCGGGGAGCTGTTTTTT
CATSRVGGTRVPDTGELFF
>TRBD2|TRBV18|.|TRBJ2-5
TGTGCCAGCTCACTACCGGAGACTAGCGGGAGTAAGACCCAGTACTTC
CASSLPETSGSKTQYF
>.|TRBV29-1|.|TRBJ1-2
TGCAGCGTGAAGGGGGGGAACTATGGCTACACCTTC
CSVKGGNYGYTF
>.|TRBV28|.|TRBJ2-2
TGTGCCAGCAGTTTGGGGGGATCAAAAACCGGGGAGCTGTTTTTT
CASSLGGSKTGELFF
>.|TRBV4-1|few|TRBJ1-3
TGCGCCAGCAGCCAAATTCTGCAGACAGGAAACACCATATATTTT
CASSQILQTGNTIYF
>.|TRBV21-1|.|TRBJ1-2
TGTGCCAGCAGCAAAAAGGGAGGCAACGGGATGTCTGGCTACACCTTC
CASSKKGGNGMSGYTF
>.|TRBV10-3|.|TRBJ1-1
TGTGCCATCAGGAGGGGGAACACTGAAGCTTTCTTT
CAIRRGNTEAFF
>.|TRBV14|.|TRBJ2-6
TGTGCCAGCAGCCCCCCTTGGGGGGCCAACGTCCTGACTTTC
CASSPPWGANVLTF
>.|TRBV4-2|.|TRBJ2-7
TGTGCCAGCAGCTTGGGTGGAACTAGGACATACGAGCAGTACTTC
CASSLGGTRTYEQYF
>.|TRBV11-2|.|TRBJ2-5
TGTGCCAGCAGCTTAGACCGGGGGCAAGAGACCCAGTACTTC
CASSLDRGQETQYF
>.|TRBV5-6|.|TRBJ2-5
TGTGCCAGCAGCTTGAGTATGGGTCGGGAGACCCAGTACTTC
CASSLSMGRETQYF
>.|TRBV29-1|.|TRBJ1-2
TGCAGCGTTGAAACGGGGAACTATGGCTACACCTTC
CSVETGNYGYTF
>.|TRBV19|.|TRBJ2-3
TGTGCAGCTAGGGGGGCGCCGCAGTATTTT
CAARGAPQYF
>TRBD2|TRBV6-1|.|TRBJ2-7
TGTGCCAGCAGTGGGACTAGCTCCTACGAGCAGTACTTC
CASSGTSSYEQYF
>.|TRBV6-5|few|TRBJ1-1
TGTGCCAGCATTGGACAGTCGGCTTTCTTT
CASIGQSAFF
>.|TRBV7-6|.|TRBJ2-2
TGTGCCAGCAGCTCTAACACCGGGGAGCTGTTTTTT
CASSSNTGELFF
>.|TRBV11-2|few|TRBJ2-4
TGTGCCAGCAGCTTAGGGCGGACCAAAAACATTCAGTACTTC
CASSLGRTKNIQYF
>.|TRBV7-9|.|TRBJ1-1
TGTGCCAGCAGCTTACGCCAGGGAGACACTGAAGCTTTCTTT
CASSLRQGDTEAFF
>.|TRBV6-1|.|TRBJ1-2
TGTGCCAGCAGTGAAGGCCCCAGTGGCCCCTATGGCTACACCTTC
CASSEGPSGPYGYTF
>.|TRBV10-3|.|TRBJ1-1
TGTGCCATCAGTCAGGGGAACACTGAAGCTTTCTTT
CAISQGNTEAFF
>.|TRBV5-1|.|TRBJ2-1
TGCGCCAGCAGCCGAGTCGACAGGTTAGACCATGAGCAGTTCTTC
CASSRVDRLDHEQFF
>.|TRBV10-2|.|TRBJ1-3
TGCGCCAGCAGTCGTGGAACAGATGGAAACACCATATATTTT
CASSRGTDGNTIYF
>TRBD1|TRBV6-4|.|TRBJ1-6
TGTGCCAGCAGCCCAACAGGGGAAAATTCACCCCTCCACTTT
CASSPTGENSPLHF
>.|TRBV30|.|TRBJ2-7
TGTGCCTGGAGGCAGGGAGCTCACGAGCAGTACTTC
CAWRQGAHEQYF
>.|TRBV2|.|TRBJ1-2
TGTGCCAGCAGGGATTGGGGGGCGCCTAACTATGGCTACACCTTC
CASRDWGAPNYGYTF
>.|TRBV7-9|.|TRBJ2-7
TGTGCCAGGAGGTTCACGGCAGAGTTCTCCTACGAGCAGTACTTC
CARRFTAEFSYEQYF
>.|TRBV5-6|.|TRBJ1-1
TGTGCCAGCAGCCCGTTAGACAGGAACACTGAAGCTTTCTTT
CASSPLDRNTEAFF
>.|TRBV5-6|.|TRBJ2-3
TGTGCCAGCAGCTTACCCGTAGTCGGGAGACGACCAGATACGCAGTATTTT
CASSLPVVGRRPDTQYF
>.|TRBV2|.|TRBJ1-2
TGTGCCAGCAGTGACCCGCCGGCTTCTAACTATGGCTACACCTTC
CASSDPPASNYGYTF
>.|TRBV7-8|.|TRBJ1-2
TGTGCCAGCAGCGAATACCCAAGGGGAGGGAAAGGCTATGGCTACACCTTC
CASSEYPRGGKGYGYTF
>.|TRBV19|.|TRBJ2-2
TGTGCCAGTAGTATACGACAGGAGCTCACCGGGGAGCTGTTTTTT
CASSIRQELTGELFF
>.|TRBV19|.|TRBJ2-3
TGTGCCAGTAGTCCCGGTCGAGCAGCTACGCAGTATTTT
CASSPGRAATQYF
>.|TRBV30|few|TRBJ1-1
TGTGCCTGGAGTGTAACTTCGGGTGAAGCTTTCTTT
CAWSVTSGEAFF
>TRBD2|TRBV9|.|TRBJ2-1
TGTGCCAGCAGCGTAAGGCGGGAGGGCGGTAATGAGCAGTTCTTC
CASSVRREGGNEQFF
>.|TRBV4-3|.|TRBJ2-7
TGCGCCAGCAGCCGGGAGAGGGAGCAGTACTTC
CASSREREQYF
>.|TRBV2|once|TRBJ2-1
TGTGCCAGCAGGGCCGTTGGAGGTGGATACAATGAGCAGTTCTTC
CASRAVGGGYNEQFF
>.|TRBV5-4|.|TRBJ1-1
TGTGCCAGCAGCTTGGCGGGAGCCTTTAACACTGAAGCTTTCTTT
CASSLAGAFNTEAFF
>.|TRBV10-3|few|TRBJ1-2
TGTGCCATCAGTGAGTCATGGGGGCCTACAGGCTACACCTTC
CAISESWGPTGYTF
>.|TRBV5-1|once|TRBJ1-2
TGCGCCAGCAGCTTGGAGGGCGGGTATGGCTACACCTTC
CASSLEGGYGYTF